This is a list of T cell receptor beta chains from one sample in a study of PD-L1 blockade in urothelial cancer. Profiled with immunoSEQ multiplex PCR; TCRdb holds only in-frame clones, not every one. The sample shows 60,000 to 75,000 clones, around 86% of them seen only once. The sequencing used PBMCs, collected around atezolizumab (anti-PD-L1) treatment. The origin of the receptors is a man in his sixties with urothelial cancer. Each CDR3 is given with its conserved first and last residue. Each record gives: D gene, V gene, J gene, clone size, CDR3 DNA, CDR3 protein. A D gene is named only where the DNA matches it firmly. Clone size is given for some rows only: seen once, a few or many times, or a class if the clone is expanded.

TRBD1	TRBV6-1	TRBJ1-4	.	TGTGCCAGCAGTGGGCGGACAGGGCTAACCTTTCATGAAAAACTGTTTTTT	CASSGRTGLTFHEKLFF
TRBD1	TRBV6-5	TRBJ1-2	.	TGTGCCAGCCGCGGCGCAGGGGGCGGTGGCTACACCTTC	CASRGAGGGGYTF
TRBD1	TRBV18	TRBJ2-7	.	TGTGCCAGCTCATTAGGACAGGGGGCAGTCGAGCAGTACTTC	CASSLGQGAVEQYF
.	TRBV5-1	TRBJ2-2	.	TGCGCCAGCAGCTTGGCTCTCGCGAACACCGGGGAGCTGTTTTTT	CASSLALANTGELFF
.	TRBV7-7	TRBJ2-1	.	TGTGCTAGCAGCCAGGGGTCTGATGAGCAGTTCTTC	CASSQGSDEQFF
TRBD2	TRBV11-3	TRBJ2-3	.	TGTGCCAGCAGCCGATTAGCGGGGGGTTACACAGATACGCAGTATTTT	CASSRLAGGYTDTQYF
.	TRBV4-2	TRBJ2-5	.	TGTGCCAGCAGCCATGAAGGACAGGGAGGGGAGACCCAGTACTTC	CASSHEGQGGETQYF
.	TRBV27	TRBJ2-5	.	TGTGCCAGCAGTTTATTACGGAGTCAGGGAACCGAGACCCAGTACTTC	CASSLLRSQGTETQYF
TRBD2	TRBV5-1	TRBJ2-3	.	TGCGCCAGCAAAGCTAGCGGGGGCACAGATACGCAGTATTTT	CASKASGGTDTQYF
.	TRBV11-2	TRBJ1-2	.	TGTGCCAGCAGCTTAGACAGGGCCTCTAACTATGGCTACACCTTC	CASSLDRASNYGYTF
TRBD1	TRBV30	TRBJ2-1	.	TGTGCCTGGAGTGGGTGGACAGGGGTTGGTGAGCAGTTCTTC	CAWSGWTGVGEQFF
TRBD1	TRBV5-6	TRBJ2-2	few	TGTGCCAGCAGCTTGGACTGGGGGACAGAGAACACCGGGGAGCTGTTTTTT	CASSLDWGTENTGELFF
.	TRBV29-1	TRBJ2-5	few	TGCAGCGTTGGTTTATCGGGAGAGACCCAGTACTTC	CSVGLSGETQYF
TRBD1	TRBV19	TRBJ2-3	.	TGTGCCAGTAGCCGGACAGGGTGGGGGGATACGCAGTATTTT	CASSRTGWGDTQYF
TRBD2	TRBV5-6	TRBJ2-3	.	TGTGCCAGCAGCTTGGGACTAGCGGGGGGGTTTAGCACAGATACGCAGTATTTT	CASSLGLAGGFSTDTQYF
TRBD2	TRBV11-2	TRBJ2-7	.	TGTGCCAGCAGCTTCTCGGGAGGGGCCTCCTACGAGCAGTACTTC	CASSFSGGASYEQYF
.	TRBV4-1	TRBJ2-5	once	TGCGCCAGCAGCCAAGCGACAGGTCAAGAGACCCAGTACTTC	CASSQATGQETQYF
.	TRBV28	TRBJ2-2	once	TGTGCCAGCACCGTGGGCGGGGCCGCCACCGGGGAGCTGTTTTTT	CASTVGGAATGELFF
TRBD2	TRBV6-6	TRBJ2-2	.	TGTGCCAGCAGTTACCAGGGGACTAGCACCGGGGAGCTGTTTTTT	CASSYQGTSTGELFF
.	TRBV18	TRBJ2-3	.	TGTGCCAGCTCACCGAGGGGGATGAGCACAGATACGCAGTATTTT	CASSPRGMSTDTQYF
TRBD1	TRBV12-5	TRBJ1-1	many	TGTGCTAGTGGTTTGCAGGGACAGAAGAAAATGAACACTGAAGCTTTCTTT	CASGLQGQKKMNTEAFF
TRBD1	TRBV4-1	TRBJ1-6	.	TGCGCCAGCAGCCAGCGGGACAGGGATAATTCACCCCTCCACTTT	CASSQRDRDNSPLHF
TRBD1	TRBV25-1	TRBJ2-2	once	TGTGCCAGCAGTGGGGCCGGGACAGGCGTGCCCGGGGAGCTGTTTTTT	CASSGAGTGVPGELFF
.	TRBV9	TRBJ1-3	.	TGTGCCAGCAGCGTACGCCCGCAGGCGAGTTCTGGAAACACCATATATTTT	CASSVRPQASSGNTIYF
TRBD1	TRBV5-6	TRBJ1-2	.	TGTGCCAGCAGCCCGGACCTAGGACAGGGGGCCTCGGGAAGCTACACCTTC	CASSPDLGQGASGSYTF
.	TRBV6-5	TRBJ2-5	.	TGTGCCAGCAGTTCCACACCGGGGTACCAAGAGACCCAGTACTTC	CASSSTPGYQETQYF
TRBD1	TRBV6-5	TRBJ2-7	.	TGTGCCAGCAGTTACTCGACAGGGGACTACGAGCAGTACTTC	CASSYSTGDYEQYF
TRBD2	TRBV6-1	TRBJ2-5	.	TGTGCCAGCAGTGAAAACCTAGCGGGGGGGCAAGAGACCCAGTACTTC	CASSENLAGGQETQYF
TRBD2	TRBV27	TRBJ2-5	.	TGTGCCAGCAGTTTACTCCAAGCGGGGGGGAGTTCGGCCCAGTACTTC	CASSLLQAGGSSAQYF
TRBD2	TRBV7-8	TRBJ2-7	.	TGTGCCAGCAGCCCGAGGGAGACTAGCGGACCTTCCTACGAGCAGTACTTC	CASSPRETSGPSYEQYF
TRBD2	TRBV27	TRBJ2-1	.	TGTGCCAGCAGTTCCGGGGATAGCGGGGGGTACAATGAGCAGTTCTTC	CASSSGDSGGYNEQFF
.	TRBV18	TRBJ2-3	.	TGTGCCAGCTCACCAATGGCACCGCCAGATACGCAGTATTTT	CASSPMAPPDTQYF
.	TRBV7-8	TRBJ1-5	.	TGTGCCAGCAGCCACACAGGGACCCCTAGCAATCAGCCCCAGCATTTT	CASSHTGTPSNQPQHF
TRBD1	TRBV7-3	TRBJ1-2	.	TGTGCCAGCAGCCTAAGTCCGGGACAGCTGTATGGCTACACCTTC	CASSLSPGQLYGYTF
TRBD1	TRBV4-1	TRBJ2-7	once	TGCGCCAGCAGGAGGACAGGCGCCTACGAGCAGTACTTC	CASRRTGAYEQYF
.	TRBV7-7	TRBJ1-3	.	TGTGCTAGCAGCATGGACTGGGGAAACACCATATATTTT	CASSMDWGNTIYF
TRBD1	TRBV7-6	TRBJ1-4	.	TGTGCCAGCAGCTTAGGCAGGGGGATATCGGAAAAACTGTTTTTT	CASSLGRGISEKLFF
TRBD2	TRBV6-6	TRBJ2-1	.	TGTGCCAGCAGTTACTGGGGGGGACTCAATGAGCAGTTCTTC	CASSYWGGLNEQFF
.	TRBV9	TRBJ1-1	.	TGTGCCAGCAGCGTAGAGGCGGCAGATGAAGCTTTCTTT	CASSVEAADEAFF
TRBD2	TRBV7-2	TRBJ2-3	.	TGTGCCAGCAGCTTGGGCGGGGGACCCACAGATACGCAGTATTTT	CASSLGGGPTDTQYF
.	TRBV5-5	TRBJ1-5	few	TGTGCCAGCAGCGCAGATAGCAATCAGCCCCAGCATTTT	CASSADSNQPQHF
TRBD2	TRBV19	TRBJ2-1	.	TGTGCCAGTAGTAGAAATGGGGGGGAGGAGCAGTTCTTC	CASSRNGGEEQFF
TRBD2	TRBV11-2	TRBJ2-7	once	TGTGCCAGCAGCCAGGGTCCTAGCGGCAACTACGAGCAGTACTTC	CASSQGPSGNYEQYF
TRBD2	TRBV6-6	TRBJ2-7	.	TGTGCCAGCAGGGTAGGACTAGCGGGAACCTACGAGCAGTACTTC	CASRVGLAGTYEQYF
.	TRBV10-1	TRBJ2-2	few	TGCGCCAGCAGTAAACAGGGAGCCGGGGAGCTGTTTTTT	CASSKQGAGELFF
TRBD2	TRBV10-3	TRBJ2-3	.	TGTGCCATCAGGCCAGCGGGGGGTAACACAGATACGCAGTATTTT	CAIRPAGGNTDTQYF
TRBD1	TRBV5-1	TRBJ2-7	.	TGCGCCAGCAGCTTTGGGACAGGGACCTACGAGCAGTACTTC	CASSFGTGTYEQYF
TRBD2	TRBV28	TRBJ2-7	.	TGTGCCAGCAGAACGGGGGGGGCGAATGAGCAGTACTTC	CASRTGGANEQYF
TRBD1	TRBV6-6	TRBJ2-7	.	TGTGCCAGCCGTAGACAGGGGCGCACCTACGAGCAGTACTTC	CASRRQGRTYEQYF
.	TRBV4-1	TRBJ2-7	.	TGCGCCAGCAGCCAAGATCAAACTAGCCCCAGATACAACGCCTACGAGCAGTACTTC	CASSQDQTSPRYNAYEQYF
.	TRBV7-9	TRBJ2-7	.	TGTGCCAGCAATCGGGACTCCTACGAGCAGTACTTC	CASNRDSYEQYF
TRBD1	TRBV7-8	TRBJ2-3	.	TGTGCCAGCAGCACCAGACAGGGGGGAACAGATACGCAGTATTTT	CASSTRQGGTDTQYF
TRBD1	TRBV7-6	TRBJ1-1	.	TGTGCCAGCAGCTCGCATACCGGGACAGGCCCTGAAGCTTTCTTT	CASSSHTGTGPEAFF
.	TRBV11-2	TRBJ2-5	.	TGTGCCAGCAGTAGGGGCCTTGAGACCCAGTACTTC	CASSRGLETQYF
TRBD1	TRBV6-5	TRBJ1-4	.	TGTGCCAGCAGCCCGGGACAGGGGCCGAACCTGTTTTTT	CASSPGQGPNLFF
TRBD1	TRBV5-4	TRBJ1-5	few	TGTGCCAGCAGCTCAGGGGGTAGCAATCAGCCCCAGCATTTT	CASSSGGSNQPQHF